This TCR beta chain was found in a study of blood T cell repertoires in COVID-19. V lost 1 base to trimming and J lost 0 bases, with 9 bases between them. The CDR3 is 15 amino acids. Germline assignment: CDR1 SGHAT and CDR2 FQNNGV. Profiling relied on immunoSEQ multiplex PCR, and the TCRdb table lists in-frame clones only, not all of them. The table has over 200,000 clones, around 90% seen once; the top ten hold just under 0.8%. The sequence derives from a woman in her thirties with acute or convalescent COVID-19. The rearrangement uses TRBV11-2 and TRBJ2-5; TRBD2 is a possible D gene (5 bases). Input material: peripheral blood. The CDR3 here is CASSLASRNQETQYF. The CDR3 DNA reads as TGTGCCAGCAGCTTAGCTAGCCGCAACCAAGAGACCCAGTACTTC.